This TCR beta chain was identified in a study of beta chain features in type 1 diabetes. Overall study findings and caveats: For Type 1 diabetes patients, all four CD4+ subsets carried TCRB CDR3s that were moderately but significantly shorter.

The CDR3 totals 16 residues. V was cut by 3 bases and J by 2 bases, with 15 bases left in between. Germline CDR1 reads MGHRA; CDR2 reads YSYEKL. With regard to this clone: The antigen remains unidentified.

Every bit of the isolated RNA underwent reverse transcription, so sequencing read expressed TCRB transcripts. Produced via immunoSEQ multiplex PCR; TCRdb's table is partial and in-frame only. The sample records almost 350,000 clones, around 8.5% being singletons. The TCR comes from a young man with type 1 diabetes. The sample taken for sequencing was central memory CD4+ T cells from blood. The chain couples TRBV4-1 to TRBJ2-3; D uncertain. Here the CDR3 DNA reads TGCGCCAGCAGCCATGAGGACGGGCCAAACACAGATACGCAGTATTTT. Translated, it gives CASSHEDGPNTDTQYF.